This TCR beta chain came from a study of T cells after posttransplantation cyclophosphamide. Study outcomes and limitations: Tissue-infiltrating T cells from skin or gut overlapped little with blood T cells.

Using immunoSEQ multiplex PCR, the repertoire was profiled, and TCRdb retains in-frame clones only, with some absent. The data contain 20,000 to 25,000 clones, roughly nine tenths of them singletons. Notes on this clone: Its antigen remains unknown.

Sampled 1 year posttransplant, controls received myeloablative marrow transplants, methotrexate and a calcineurin inhibitor. Germline V gives CDR1 LNHDA, CDR2 SQIVND (reference sequence). The trim removed 4 bases at V and 4 bases at J, leaving 7 bases unmatched. The CDR3 loop spans 16 amino acids. V usage is TRBV19 and J usage is TRBJ2-1; 10 bases are shared with TRBD2. The receptor was isolated from a female patient under 45 who received an allogeneic stem cell transplant from an unrelated donor, was CMV-positive, and had acute and chronic GVHD. A share of the T cells may be of graft donor origin. The sample was PBMCs, taken roughly 49 weeks after allogeneic stem cell transplant with calcineurin inhibitor and methotrexate. CDR3 loop: CASSRAGGAPYNEQFF. The CDR3 DNA reads TGTGCCAGTAGTAGAGCGGGGGGGGCCCCATACAATGAGCAGTTCTTC.